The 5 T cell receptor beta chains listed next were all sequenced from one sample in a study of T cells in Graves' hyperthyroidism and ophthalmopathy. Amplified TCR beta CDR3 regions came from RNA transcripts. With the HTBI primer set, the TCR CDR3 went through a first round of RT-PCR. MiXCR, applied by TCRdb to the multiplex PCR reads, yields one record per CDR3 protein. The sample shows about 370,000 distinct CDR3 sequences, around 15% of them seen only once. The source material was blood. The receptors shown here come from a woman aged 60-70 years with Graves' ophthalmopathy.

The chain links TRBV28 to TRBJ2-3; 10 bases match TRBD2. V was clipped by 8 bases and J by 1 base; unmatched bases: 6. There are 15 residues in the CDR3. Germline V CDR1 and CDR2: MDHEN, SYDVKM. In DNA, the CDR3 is TGTGCCAGCGGGCCTAGCGGGAGACGCACAGATACGCAGTATTTT. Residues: CASGPSGRRTDTQYF.

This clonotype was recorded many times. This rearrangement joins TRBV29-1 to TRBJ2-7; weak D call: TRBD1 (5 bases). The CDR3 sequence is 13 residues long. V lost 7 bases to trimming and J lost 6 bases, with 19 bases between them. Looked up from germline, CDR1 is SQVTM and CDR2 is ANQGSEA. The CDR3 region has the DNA TGCAGCGCTCAGGGAAGGGGCTACGGCGAGCAGTACTTC. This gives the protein CSAQGRGYGEQYF.

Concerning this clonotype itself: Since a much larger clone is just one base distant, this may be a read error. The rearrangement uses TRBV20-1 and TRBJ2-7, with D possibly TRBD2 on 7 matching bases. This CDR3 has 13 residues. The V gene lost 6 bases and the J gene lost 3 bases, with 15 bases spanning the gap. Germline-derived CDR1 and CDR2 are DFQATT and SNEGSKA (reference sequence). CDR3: CSATGREGYEQYF. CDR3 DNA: TGCAGTGCAACAGGGAGGGAGGGCTACGAGCAGTACTTC.

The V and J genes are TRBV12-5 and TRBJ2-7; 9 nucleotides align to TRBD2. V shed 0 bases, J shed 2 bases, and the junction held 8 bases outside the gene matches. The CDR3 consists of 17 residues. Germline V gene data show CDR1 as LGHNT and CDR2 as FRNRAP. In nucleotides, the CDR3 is TGTGCTAGTGGTTTGGTGCAGGGTAGCGGGAGTGCCTACGAGCAGTACTTC. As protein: CASGLVQGSGSAYEQYF. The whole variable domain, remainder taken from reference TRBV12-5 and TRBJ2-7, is DARVTQTPRHKVTEMGQEVTMRCQPILGHNTVFWYRQTMMQGLELLAYFRNRAPLDDSGMPKDRFSAEMPDATLATLKIQPSEPRDSAVYFCASGLVQGSGSAYEQYFGPGTRLTVT.

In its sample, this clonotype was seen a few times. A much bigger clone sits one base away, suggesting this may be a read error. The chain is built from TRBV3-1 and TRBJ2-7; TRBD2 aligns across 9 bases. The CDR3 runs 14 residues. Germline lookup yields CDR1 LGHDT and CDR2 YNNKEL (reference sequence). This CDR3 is CASSDLAGAYGQYF. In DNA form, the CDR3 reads TGTGCCAGCAGCGATTTAGCGGGAGCCTACGGGCAGTACTTC.